Listed here are 30 T cell receptor beta chains from one sample, sequenced in a study of T cells expressing NK-cell markers. TCRdb re-called the 5' RACE reads and gives one entry per CDR3 protein, without DNA. This listing includes about half a million distinct CDR3 sequences. Material: blood T cells: a sorted CD56 or NKG2C T cell subset, CD4+ or CD8+ T cells, or bulk PBMC T cells (not recorded which). All receptors derive from a woman aged 50 to 65 in good health.

The genes are TRBV5-1 and TRBJ2-2; absent DNA, TCRdb's TRBD1 call cannot be checked. Germline V gene lookup returns CDR1 SGHRS and CDR2 YFSETQ. The CDR3 contains 15 residues. CDR3 residues: CASSFGTQPTGELFF.

The V and J genes are TRBV20-1 and TRBJ2-3; TCRdb outputs TRBD1, but without DNA this stays unchecked. This CDR3 region has 14 residues. Germline values: CDR1 DFQATT, CDR2 SNEGSKA (reference sequence). This CDR3 is CSALQGGAVGRQYF.

The CDR3 loop is CASSHGGQGSSPLHF. V and J are TRBV3-1 and TRBJ1-6; TCRdb selects TRBD1, and the lack of DNA leaves this call unchecked. In germline, CDR1 is LGHDT, CDR2 YNNKEL (reference sequence). The CDR3 runs 15 residues.

This chain uses TRBV5-1 with TRBJ2-2; TCRdb returns TRBD1, unconfirmable since there is no DNA. The CDR3 covers 15 residues. Per germline, CDR1 SGHRS and CDR2 YFSETQ. The chain's CDR3 is CASSLGDRDSGELFF.

This chain connects TRBV20-1 to TRBJ2-2; TCRdb returns TRBD2, unconfirmable since there is no DNA. The CDR3 is 18 amino acids. Germline V CDR1 and CDR2: DFQATT, SNEGSKA (reference sequence). This chain's CDR3 is CSARFGLVPNANTGELFF.

This chain connects TRBV7-9 to TRBJ2-2. CDR3 size: 13 residues. Germline CDR1 reads SEHNR; CDR2 reads FQNEAQ (reference sequence). The CDR3 sequence: CASSLDGGGELFF.

The rearrangement links TRBV30 to TRBJ2-1; with no DNA, the TCRdb D assignment of TRBD2 cannot be verified. CDR3 length equals 14 residues. Germline-derived CDR1 and CDR2 are GTSNPN and SVGIG (reference sequence). CDR3 protein: CAWSRAISVNEQFF. The entire variable domain, with the rest obtained from reference TRBV30 and TRBJ2-1, is as follows: SQTIHQWPATLVQPVGSPLSLECTVEGTSNPNLYWYRQAAGRGLQLLFYSVGIGQISSEVPQNLSASRPQDRQFILSSKKLLLSDSGFYLCAWSRAISVNEQFFGPGTRLTVL.

The chain recombines TRBV9 with TRBJ2-7; TCRdb selects TRBD1, and the lack of DNA leaves this call unchecked. This CDR3 region has 14 residues. In germline, CDR1 is SGDLS, CDR2 YYNGEE. The CDR3 here is CASTPGLPISEQYF.

The genes are TRBV12-3 or TRBV12-4 and TRBJ2-5. The CDR3 runs 15 residues. The CDR3 sequence: CASSTDGGRQETQYF.

The chain has TRBV7-9 and TRBJ2-7; TCRdb picks TRBD1, but there is no DNA to check that call. Germline V gene sequence: CDR1 SEHNR, CDR2 FQNEAQ (reference sequence). This CDR3 is 18 amino acids long. The CDR3: CASSLYLIGTGVIQEQYF.

CDR3 sequence reads: CASSLKALVGTQYF. This chain uses TRBV7-3 with TRBJ2-3. The germline V gene encodes CDR1 SGHTA and CDR2 FQGTGA. This CDR3 spans 14 amino acids.

The genes are TRBV6-4 and TRBJ2-2; TCRdb gives TRBD1 as the D gene, but with no DNA this cannot be confirmed. This CDR3 region has 15 residues. CDR1 is MRHNA, CDR2 SNTAGT, per germline. Here the CDR3 reads CASSDEQGIGGELFF.

This sequence joins TRBV30 and TRBJ2-1; TCRdb selects TRBD1, and the lack of DNA leaves this call unchecked. The CDR3 totals 12 residues. The germline gives CDR1 GTSNPN, CDR2 SVGIG (reference sequence). The CDR3 sequence: CAWSKGRNEQFF.

The rearrangement joins TRBV19 to TRBJ2-7; the TCRdb call, TRBD2, lacks DNA for checking. CDR3 length equals 18 residues. Germline values: CDR1 LNHDA, CDR2 SQIVND (reference sequence). CDR3 residues: CASSPVGLAGERGYEQYF.

V and J are TRBV12-3 or TRBV12-4 and TRBJ1-2. The CDR3 is made up of 11 amino acids. The CDR3 protein is CASRMTGGYTF.

The rearrangement joins TRBV7-2 to TRBJ2-7; no DNA is available, so the TRBD1 call from TCRdb remains unchecked. The CDR3 extends over 15 amino acids. The germline gives CDR1 SGHTA, CDR2 FQGNSA. The CDR3 spells CASRDPGGRLYEQYF.

This rearrangement joins TRBV3-1 to TRBJ1-2. The CDR3 runs 12 residues. Looked up from germline, CDR1 is LGHDT and CDR2 is YNNKEL (reference sequence). The CDR3 region is CASSQAAYGYTF.

CDR3 protein: CAGRGDTGELFF. The chain has TRBV30 and TRBJ2-2; TCRdb picks TRBD1, but there is no DNA to check that call. CDR1 GTSNPN and CDR2 SVGIG come from the germline V gene (reference sequence). There are 12 residues in the CDR3.

The V call is TRBV24-1, the J call TRBJ2-1; TCRdb indicates TRBD2, and absent DNA this call remains unverified. This CDR3 spans 14 amino acids. In germline, CDR1 is KGHDR, CDR2 SFDVKD. The CDR3 is CATRPSGSYNEQFF.

The genes are TRBV12-3 or TRBV12-4 and TRBJ2-7; TCRdb picks TRBD2, but there is no DNA to check that call. The CDR3 consists of 14 residues. Here the CDR3 reads CASSSLAGGRTTYF.

The chain has TRBV29-1 and TRBJ2-1; with no DNA, the TCRdb D assignment of TRBD2 cannot be verified. Looked up from germline, CDR1 is SQVTM and CDR2 is ANQGSEA. The CDR3 sequence is 17 residues long. CDR3 residues: CSVVESAPGTSGREQFF.

The chain uses TRBV29-1 and TRBJ1-4; TCRdb designates TRBD1, a call that cannot be tested without DNA. The CDR3 contains 12 residues. Germline V CDR1 and CDR2: SQVTM, ANQGSEA. CDR3: CSARARNEKLFF.

The chain is built from TRBV27 and TRBJ2-7; there is no DNA to check the TCRdb D call of TRBD2. Per the germline V gene, CDR1 is MNHEY and CDR2 is SMNVEV (reference sequence). CDR3 size: 18 residues. CDR3 residues: CASSLTLLAGGLPGEQYF.

The chain employs TRBV6-9 and TRBJ2-1; the TCRdb D gene call, TRBD1, has no DNA to confirm it. The germline CDR1 and CDR2 sequences are MNHGY and SVAAGI. The CDR3 totals 13 residues. The CDR3: CASRRGIYNEQFF.

The chain joins TRBV10-3 to TRBJ2-2; without DNA, the TCRdb call of TRBD1 cannot be checked. The CDR3 extends over 13 amino acids. CDR1 and CDR2 (germline): ENHRY, SYGVKD. Here the CDR3 reads CACGQGYSGELFF.

V usage is TRBV3-1 and J usage is TRBJ1-3; TCRdb proposes TRBD1, but this gene call is untestable without DNA. Germline-derived CDR1 and CDR2 are LGHDT and YNNKEL (reference sequence). The CDR3 extends over 14 amino acids. The CDR3 sequence is CASSRMGVGNTIYF.

The V and J genes are TRBV7-9 and TRBJ2-6. Looked up from germline, CDR1 is SEHNR and CDR2 is FQNEAQ (reference sequence). The CDR3 sequence is 17 residues long. The CDR3: CASSLAGMWAGANVLTF.

The genes are TRBV5-1 and TRBJ2-5. Looked up from germline, CDR1 is SGHRS and CDR2 is YFSETQ. The CDR3 totals 14 residues. The CDR3 sequence is CASSLDYLGETQYF.

The genes are TRBV6-5 and TRBJ1-5. The length of the CDR3 is 15 residues. Per the germline V gene, CDR1 is MNHEY and CDR2 is SVGAGI. CDR3 residues: CASSYTGTGRQPQHF.

The rearrangement uses TRBV20-1 and TRBJ1-5; with no DNA, the TCRdb D assignment of TRBD1 cannot be verified. Germline V gene data show CDR1 as DFQATT and CDR2 as SNEGSKA (reference sequence). The CDR3 has 14 residues. The CDR3 protein is CSASTGQARQPQHF.